A selection of T cell receptor beta chains follows, all from one sample in a study of cytomegalovirus exposure and HLA in healthy donors. The method was immunoSEQ multiplex PCR; TCRdb's version includes in-frame clones alone and lacks a portion of them. The sample includes 70,000 or so clones, less than 80% of them seen just once. Sequencing was performed on PBMCs. The receptors were gathered from a woman in her 50s in good health and CMV-seronegative. The CDR3 runs from the conserved cysteine through the conserved F or W. A D gene is named only where the DNA matches it firmly. Clone size is given for some rows only: seen once, a few or many times, or a class if the clone is expanded.

clone size	D gene	V gene	J gene	CDR3 length	CDR3 DNA	CDR3 protein
.	TRBD1	TRBV6-5	TRBJ1-1	13	TGTGCCAGCAGTTACGGGACAGGGACTGAAGCTTTCTTT	CASSYGTGTEAFF
few	TRBD2	TRBV27	TRBJ2-7	13	TGTGCCAGCAGTTTCGGGCCTAGCGGTACGCAGTACTTC	CASSFGPSGTQYF
few	TRBD1	TRBV2	TRBJ1-5	12	TGTGCCAGCAGTGAAAGGGACAGCGTCAAGCATTTT	CASSERDSVKHF
few	TRBD2	TRBV28	TRBJ2-7	13	TGTGCCAGCAGGGGAACTAGCGTCTACGAGCAGTACTTC	CASRGTSVYEQYF
.	TRBD2	TRBV14	TRBJ2-3	14	TGTGCCAGCAGCCCCGGGACTAGCGGGAATACGCAGTATTTT	CASSPGTSGNTQYF
.	TRBD1	TRBV6-5	TRBJ2-7	14	TGTGCCAGCAGTTTCGTGGCAGGGGGAAGCGAGCAGTACTTC	CASSFVAGGSEQYF
.	.	TRBV5-1	TRBJ1-1	13	TGCGCCAGCCAAACCCACAGAAACACTGAAGCTTTCTTT	CASQTHRNTEAFF
.	TRBD2	TRBV29-1	TRBJ2-2	15	TGCAGCGTTGCTTCAAACCGGGACTACCCCGGGGAGCTGTTTTTT	CSVASNRDYPGELFF
.	.	TRBV27	TRBJ1-4	14	TGTGCCAGCAGCCTCGGGACTGAAAATGAAAAACTGTTTTTT	CASSLGTENEKLFF
few	TRBD2	TRBV7-9	TRBJ2-2	16	TGTGCCAGCAGCAGACTAGCGGGGATCTCCACCGGGGAGCTGTTTTTT	CASSRLAGISTGELFF
few	.	TRBV7-2	TRBJ1-2	15	TGTGCCAGCAGCTTTTTACGCGGGGCCAGCTATGGCTACACCTTC	CASSFLRGASYGYTF
medium-sized	.	TRBV5-1	TRBJ1-4	13	TGCGCCAGCAGCTTGGCCACGGATGAAAAACTGTTTTTT	CASSLATDEKLFF
.	.	TRBV5-6	TRBJ1-2	13	TGTGCCAGCAGCCCCGGAGGGACGGTTGGCTACACCTTC	CASSPGGTVGYTF
.	TRBD1	TRBV2	TRBJ1-2	15	TGTGCCAGCAGCCCTCCGGGCAGGGGGCGGGAGGGCTACACCTTC	CASSPPGRGREGYTF
.	.	TRBV9	TRBJ1-2	15	TGTGCCAGCAGCGTTGGCCCTAGTTCTACCTATGGCTACACCTTC	CASSVGPSSTYGYTF
.	.	TRBV19	TRBJ1-2	12	TGTGCCGGGGAGGACACCAACTATGGCTACACCTTC	CAGEDTNYGYTF
few	TRBD1	TRBV19	TRBJ1-5	15	TGTGCCAGTAGTATGCGGGACAGGGACAATCAGCCCCAGCATTTT	CASSMRDRDNQPQHF
.	.	TRBV5-5	TRBJ1-4	16	TGTGCCAGCACCCCCCCATCTACAGGGTCGGACGGAAAACTGTTTTTT	CASTPPSTGSDGKLFF
.	.	TRBV5-1	TRBJ1-2	14	TGCGCCAGCAGCTTATATGAGGGTTCCTCTGGCTACACCTTC	CASSLYEGSSGYTF
.	.	TRBV27	TRBJ1-2	13	TGTGCCAGCAGTTTAGTACAGGGTTATGGCTACACCTTC	CASSLVQGYGYTF
.	.	TRBV9	TRBJ2-1	14	TGTGCCAGCAGCGTAGAAGGGACTTACAATGAGCAGTTCTTC	CASSVEGTYNEQFF